The 8 T cell receptor beta chains below were found in one sample sequenced in a study of T cell responses to AZD1222 COVID-19 vaccine (dated by TCRdb to the early 2020s). Libraries were made using the immunoSEQ multiplex PCR assay. The clones in this table, taken by TCRdb from immuneACCESS, are in-frame only. Not every clone is retained; where verified, under half of the shortfall comes from an unresolved V gene, and the cause of the rest is unknown. In all, the sample holds around 100,000 clones, and approximately 86% of those were seen once. The biggest ten clones account for 5% to 6.5% of the sample. The sample's time point label is to be understood as: baseline before first vaccination. Sequenced here: peripheral blood, sampled on day 0 of AZD1222 vaccination. These receptors were obtained from an adult in good health.

The sample holds one count of this clone. This CDR3 is CASSLEGARNQPQHF. Here the CDR3 DNA reads TGTGCCAGCAGCTTGGAGGGGGCGCGGAATCAGCCCCAGCATTTT. The genes are TRBV5-8 and TRBJ1-5; 7 nucleotides agree with TRBD1. This CDR3 spans 15 amino acids. V lost 0 bases and J lost 4; bases outside the gene matches: 4. The V gene's germline CDR1 is SGHTS and CDR2 YDEGEE.

The V and J genes are TRBV6-5 and TRBJ2-4; 7 bases line up with TRBD1. With V trimmed by 4 bases and J by 15 bases, 6 bases remained unmatched. CDR3 size: 11 residues. Looked up from germline, CDR1 is MNHEY and CDR2 is SVGAGI. CDR3 loop: CASSFSGQLYF. CDR3 in DNA: TGTGCCAGCAGTTTCTCGGGACAGCTGTACTTC.

This rearrangement joins TRBV12-3 or TRBV12-4 to TRBJ2-1; D gene uncertain. The CDR3 runs to 11 residues. V gave up 3 bases and J gave up 8 bases, with 5 bases separating them. The CDR3 here is CASSFVHEQFF. CDR3 bases: TGTGCCAGCAGTTTCGTACATGAGCAGTTCTTC.

This chain links TRBV5-1 with TRBJ2-2; possible D gene TRBD1, 5 bases. The V gene's germline CDR1 is SGHRS and CDR2 YFSETQ. CDR3 length: 15 amino acids. Between the trimmed V and J ends, which lost 1 base and 1 base, there was a span of 8 bases. Here the CDR3 reads CASSLTQENTGELFF. CDR3 in DNA: TGCGCCAGCAGCTTGACACAGGAGAACACCGGGGAGCTGTTTTTT.

The V gene is TRBV18, the J gene TRBJ2-2; 7 bases are a match to TRBD1. The CDR3 length is 13 residues. V was clipped by 5 bases and J by 6 bases; unmatched bases: 3. Per germline, CDR1 KGHSH and CDR2 LQKENI. The CDR3 bases are TGTGCCAGCTCAAACGACAGGGCCGGGGAGCTGTTTTTT. Protein product: CASSNDRAGELFF.

This rearrangement joins TRBV6-2 or TRBV6-3 to TRBJ1-2, with D perhaps matching TRBD1 (5 bases). Germline V lookup: CDR1 MNHEY, CDR2 SVGEGT. V lost 6 bases to trimming and J lost 4 bases, with 15 bases between them. CDR3 length: 14 residues. The CDR3 bases are TGTGCCAGCAGCCAGTCGACAGTTCTCTATGGCTACACCTTC. This sequence encodes CASSQSTVLYGYTF.

This chain connects TRBV6-2 or TRBV6-3 to TRBJ2-7, with 8 bases fitting TRBD2. The V gene's germline CDR1 is MNHEY and CDR2 SVGEGT. J lost 4 bases, V lost 5 bases, and 7 bases had no gene match. The CDR3 loop spans 14 amino acids. The CDR3 spells CASSHEGGRYEQYF. As DNA, the CDR3 is TGTGCCAGCAGTCACGAGGGCGGGAGGTACGAGCAGTACTTC.

The chain couples TRBV15 to TRBJ1-1; no clear D gene. The CDR3 totals 14 residues. The V gene lost 0 bases and the J gene lost 3 bases, with 8 bases spanning the gap. Per germline, CDR1 LNHNV and CDR2 YYDKDF (reference sequence). The CDR3 nucleotides are TGTGCCACCAGCAGAGATAACGGACACACTGAAGCTTTCTTT. This translates into CATSRDNGHTEAFF.